Shown below are 25 T cell receptor beta chains from a single sample sequenced in a study of identical twins (dated by TCRdb to between 2015 and 2016). Library creation used 5' RACE. Sequencing relied on an Illumina HiSeq 2000. Through fastp at Q25 and MiXCR, TCRdb rebuilt clones from the public reads, retaining in-frame beta chains. Identical CDR3 proteins give one entry, which carries the most common genes and DNA. Within this sample are under 300,000 distinct CDR3 sequences, with about an eighth of them counted one time only. More than 3.5% of the sample comes from the top ten. The sample was also reused in another study, on yellow fever vaccine responses in identical twins.

Sequenced sample: memory (CD45RO+) T cells sorted from blood. Sample cell subset or site, as interpreted from the label and publication: CD45RO+ enriched T cells. Source of these receptors: a young woman in good health.

The table lists this clonotype with many counts. This rearrangement joins TRBV5-1 to TRBJ2-5; D remains unclear. Trimming cost V 6 bases and J 4 bases, with 13 bases left between them. The CDR3 runs 13 residues. Germline loops: CDR1 SGHRS, CDR2 YFSETQ. The CDR3 region is CASTQGSIETQYF. CDR3 coding DNA: TGCGCCAGCACCCAAGGATCGATAGAGACCCAGTACTTC.

The gene calls are TRBV20-1 and TRBJ2-1; D possibly corresponds to TRBD2 (5 bases). V lost 0 bases and J lost 3, with 12 bases in between. The CDR3 is made up of 15 amino acids. Germline V gene sequence: CDR1 DFQATT, CDR2 SNEGSKA (reference sequence). This chain's CDR3 is CSARDLQRLYNEQFF. The CDR3 DNA sequence: TGCAGTGCTAGAGATCTCCAGCGGCTCTACAATGAGCAGTTCTTC.

V is TRBV25-1 and J is TRBJ2-7, with 9 bases aligning to TRBD1. This CDR3 has 15 amino acids. Germline V gene lookup returns CDR1 MGHDK and CDR2 SYGVNS. V was clipped by 3 bases and J by 2 bases; unmatched bases: 5. CDR3 in amino acids: CASSDRDRDAYEQYF. CDR3 bases: TGTGCCAGCAGTGACCGGGACAGGGATGCCTACGAGCAGTACTTC.

The chain couples TRBV7-2 to TRBJ2-5; TRBD1 might be the D (6 bases). The V end was cut by 3 bases, the J end by 3 bases, with 17 bases between. The CDR3 is 16 residues long. Germline CDR1 and CDR2: SGHTA and FQGNSA. The CDR3 nucleotides are TGTGCCAGCAGCTTTAGCCTCTTACAGGGAAAAGAGACCCAGTACTTC. It is translated as CASSFSLLQGKETQYF.

This clonotype appeared a few times. This chain joins TRBV29-1 and TRBJ2-7, with TRBD2 as a possible D gene (5 bases). The CDR3 extends over 11 amino acids. Germline CDR1 SQVTM, CDR2 ANQGSEA. V was trimmed by 7 bases and J by 6 bases, leaving 13 bases between them. Written as DNA, the CDR3 is TGCAGCGCCGGACCGCGGGCCGAGCAGTACTTC. Translated, it gives CSAGPRAEQYF.

The genes are TRBV5-6 and TRBJ1-4, with D possibly TRBD1 on 5 matching bases. Germline V lookup: CDR1 SGHDT, CDR2 YYEEEE. The CDR3 sequence is 14 residues long. V lost 4 bases, J lost 8 bases, and 15 bases lay in between. The CDR3 spells CASSRGRGGEKLFF. CDR3 nucleotides: TGTGCCAGCAGCCGAGGGAGGGGCGGAGAAAAACTGTTTTTT. The whole variable domain, remainder taken from reference TRBV5-6 and TRBJ1-4, is DAGVTQSPTHLIKTRGQQVTLRCSPKSGHDTVSWYQQALGQGPQFIFQYYEEEERQRGNFPDRFSGHQFPNYSSELNVNALLLGDSALYLCASSRGRGGEKLFFGSGTQLSVL.

This clonotype appeared many times. The genes are TRBV4-3 and TRBJ1-4; 7 positions match TRBD1. Germline CDR1 is LGHNA and CDR2 is YSLEER. This CDR3 has 13 residues. J lost 8 bases, V lost 6 bases, and 6 bases had no gene match. The DNA for the CDR3 is TGCGCCAGCAGTTTCCAGGGGGACGAAAAACTGTTTTTT. This translates into CASSFQGDEKLFF.

This chain links TRBV7-6 with TRBJ2-3; the D is unclear. The CDR3 is made up of 13 amino acids. CDR1 is SGHVS, CDR2 FNYEAQ, per germline. V was cut by 7 bases and J by 2 bases, with 10 bases left in between. In nucleotides, the CDR3 is TGTGCCAGCACCCCCTCCGCCACAGATACGCAGTATTTT. Translation: CASTPSATDTQYF.

The chain is built from TRBV9 and TRBJ2-1, with 9 bases that match TRBD1. The CDR3 spans 16 residues. The V segment lost 4 bases and the J segment 4 bases; nucleotides outside the gene matches: 9. CDR1 and CDR2 (germline): SGDLS, YYNGEE. CDR3 residues: CASSPRGQGVYNEQFF. The CDR3 DNA reads TGTGCCAGCAGCCCACGGGGACAGGGAGTATACAATGAGCAGTTCTTC.

The V and J genes are TRBV29-1 and TRBJ2-7, with D tentatively TRBD2 (6 bases). V lost 3 bases, J lost 0 bases, and 12 bases lay in between. This CDR3 has 14 residues. The V gene's germline CDR1 is SQVTM and CDR2 ANQGSEA. CDR3 DNA sequence: TGCAGCGTTGATGTCTCGGGAGTCTCCTACGAGCAGTACTTC. It is translated as CSVDVSGVSYEQYF.

The CDR3, as DNA: TGTGCCAGTAGTACTCCGGGGTGGCCTGAAGCTTTCTTT. It is translated as CASSTPGWPEAFF. The gene calls are TRBV19 and TRBJ1-1; D call uncertain. V lost 4 bases and J lost 6, with 12 bases in between. Per the germline V gene, CDR1 is LNHDA and CDR2 is SQIVND (reference sequence). The CDR3 consists of 13 residues.

This clonotype was counted a few times. The gene calls are TRBV11-2 and TRBJ2-7; the D gene is possibly TRBD2 (5 bases). The CDR3 has 16 residues. The germline V gene encodes CDR1 SGHAT and CDR2 FQNNGV. V was clipped by 2 bases and J by 3 bases, with 17 bases between them. CDR3 sequence reads: CASSLTASNPNYEQYF. Here the CDR3 DNA reads TGTGCCAGCAGCTTAACCGCTAGCAATCCAAACTACGAGCAGTACTTC.

The chain joins TRBV6-1 to TRBJ2-1; no clear D gene. This CDR3 has 12 amino acids. Deletions cut 11 bases from V and 0 bases from J, with 8 bases between. Germline values: CDR1 MNHNS, CDR2 SASEGT. As DNA, the CDR3 is TGTGCCGGGCAGGCCTCCTACAATGAGCAGTTCTTC. Translating it yields CAGQASYNEQFF.

The gene calls are TRBV7-2 and TRBJ1-3, with a tentative D call TRBD1 (5 bases). The CDR3 runs to 17 residues. Between the trimmed V and J ends, which lost 1 base and 1 base, there was a span of 14 bases. Germline CDR1 reads SGHTA; CDR2 reads FQGNSA. For the CDR3, the DNA is TGTGCCAGCAGCTTAGTCGCGAGGGGCGTTTCTGGAAACACCATATATTTT. Its translation is CASSLVARGVSGNTIYF.

A few counts support this clonotype. The CDR3 DNA reads as TGTGCCAGCAGCTTGGTTCCGGGGCTGAGCTCCTACAATGAGCAGTTCTTC. Residues: CASSLVPGLSSYNEQFF. The chain joins TRBV5-5 to TRBJ2-1; D tentatively fits TRBD1 or TRBD2 (5 bases each). The germline V gene has CDR1 SGHKS and CDR2 YYEKEE (reference sequence). This CDR3 region has 17 residues. The germline V and J ends were trimmed by 0 bases and 0 bases, with 13 bases remaining between them.

In its sample, this clonotype was seen many times. The chain recombines TRBV18 with TRBJ2-1; no definite D call. CDR3 length equals 15 residues. The V and J ends lost 3 bases and 9 bases respectively, with 18 bases between them. Germline V gene data show CDR1 as KGHSH and CDR2 as LQKENI. CDR3 sequence: CASSPSGSPAGEQFF. For the CDR3, the DNA is TGTGCCAGCTCACCGTCAGGCAGCCCGGCCGGTGAGCAGTTCTTC.

In this sample, this clonotype turned up a few times. This chain uses TRBV29-1 with TRBJ2-1, with 9 bases that match TRBD1. The CDR3 consists of 14 residues. Trimming took 7 bases from V and 0 from J; bases not matched to a gene: 4. The germline CDR1 and CDR2 sequences are SQVTM and ANQGSEA. The CDR3 DNA reads TGCAGCGCTGGGACAGGGCGCTCCTACAATGAGCAGTTCTTC. Its protein is CSAGTGRSYNEQFF.

V is TRBV28 and J is TRBJ2-7; D assignment may be TRBD1 or TRBD2 (5 bases each). Germline lookup yields CDR1 MDHEN and CDR2 SYDVKM. This CDR3 contains 15 residues. V dropped 4 bases and J dropped 7 bases, with 20 bases sitting between them. CDR3 region: CASSSLPGHQGEQYF. The CDR3 region has the DNA TGTGCCAGCAGTTCGCTACCGGGGCACCAAGGGGAGCAGTACTTC.

This clonotype was seen more than once but under ten times. The chain couples TRBV24-1 to TRBJ2-3, with TRBD1 matching 9 bases. This CDR3 is built from 15 residues. In germline, CDR1 is KGHDR, CDR2 SFDVKD. Trimming took 2 bases from V and 3 from J; bases not matched to a gene: 2. CDR3 coding DNA: TGTGCCACCAGTGATTCGGACAGGGGAACAGATACGCAGTATTTT. Encoded protein: CATSDSDRGTDTQYF.

The chain links TRBV14 to TRBJ2-1; 9 positions match TRBD1. Germline-derived CDR1 and CDR2 are SGHDN and FVKESK. The J segment lost 0 bases and the V segment lost 7 bases, leaving 4 bases of the junction unmatched. The CDR3 sequence is 15 residues long. The chain's CDR3 is CASNIQGASYNEQFF. CDR3 DNA sequence: TGTGCCAGCAACATACAGGGGGCCTCCTACAATGAGCAGTTCTTC.

This clonotype was picked up many times. V gene TRBV4-3 combines with J gene TRBJ2-4; the match to TRBD2 covers 8 bases. Germline V gene sequence: CDR1 LGHNA, CDR2 YSLEER. This CDR3 is 16 amino acids long. V was pared by 4 bases and J by 6 bases, with 11 bases of the junction left unmatched. CDR3 protein: CASSRKTSAEGNIQYF. In DNA form, the CDR3 reads TGCGCCAGCAGCCGTAAGACTAGCGCCGAGGGAAACATTCAGTACTTC.

Concerning this clonotype: This could be a read error, since a much larger clone is one nucleotide away. This chain connects TRBV12-3 or TRBV12-4 to TRBJ2-2; TRBD1 matches 10 bases. The CDR3 covers 16 residues. CDR3 nucleotides: TGTGGCAGCAGAATCCGGGACAGGGGAGACACCGGGGAGCTGTTTTTT. Amino acids: CGSRIRDRGDTGELFF.

This chain joins TRBV7-8 and TRBJ2-2, with 9 bases aligning to TRBD1. The CDR3 has 14 amino acids. CDR1 SGHVS and CDR2 FQNEAQ come from the germline V gene. V lost 5 bases and J lost 7; bases outside the gene matches: 5. This chain's CDR3 is CASSDDRGFGELFF. The CDR3 DNA follows: TGTGCCAGCAGCGACGACAGGGGGTTCGGGGAGCTGTTTTTT.

This clonotype showed up just a few times. The chain is built from TRBV18 and TRBJ2-1; D gene ambiguous. This CDR3 has 14 amino acids. CDR1 KGHSH and CDR2 LQKENI come from the germline V gene. V lost 1 base, J lost 3 bases, and 7 bases lay in between. The CDR3 coding sequence is TGTGCCAGCTCACCACTGAAGGGCTACAATGAGCAGTTCTTC. Its protein is CASSPLKGYNEQFF.

This clonotype was found many times. This chain uses TRBV7-9 with TRBJ2-5; D ambiguous. V dropped 5 bases and J dropped 1 base, with 11 bases sitting between them. Germline lookup yields CDR1 SEHNR and CDR2 FQNEAQ (reference sequence). The CDR3 covers 14 residues. Here the CDR3 DNA reads TGTGCCAGCAGCCTTACCTCCGGCCAAGAGACCCAGTACTTC. Protein: CASSLTSGQETQYF.